This is a list of T cell receptor beta chains from one sample in a study of T-cell memory formation after mild COVID-19. Via MiXCR, TCRdb re-called the 5' RACE reads, giving one row per CDR3 protein. The sample carries fewer than 250,000 distinct CDR3 sequences, approximately 15% recorded once. The sequenced sample consisted of PBMCs or a T cell subset sorted from them (not recorded which). These receptor sequences come from an adult woman who had mild COVID-19 (a few samples of this study predate the infection). Cell type and time point are not known. Both conserved end residues are part of each CDR3. Fields, in order: V gene, clone size, D gene, J gene, CDR3 length, CDR3 protein, CDR3 DNA. D genes are given only for firm matches. Part of the rows lack a size; the others show once, few, many or a class for expanded clones.

v_gene: TRBV5-5
abundance: few
d_gene: .
j_gene: TRBJ2-2
len: 15
CDR3aa: CASSLDLFQVGELFF
CDR3nt: TGTGCCAGCAGCTTGGACCTTTTTCAGGTCGGGGAGCTGTTTTTT

v_gene: TRBV7-9
abundance: .
d_gene: .
j_gene: TRBJ1-4
len: 15
CDR3aa: CASTDRQSTNEKLFF
CDR3nt: TGTGCCAGCACCGACCGCCAGTCAACTAATGAAAAACTGTTTTTT

v_gene: TRBV24-1
abundance: .
d_gene: .
j_gene: TRBJ1-2
len: 13
CDR3aa: CATSESSSGGYTF
CDR3nt: TGTGCCACCAGTGAGAGCTCGTCTGGTGGCTACACCTTC

v_gene: TRBV20-1
abundance: few
d_gene: .
j_gene: TRBJ2-7
len: 14
CDR3aa: CSAKDAGRSYEQYF
CDR3nt: TGCAGTGCCAAAGATGCGGGCCGCTCCTACGAGCAGTACTTC

v_gene: TRBV20-1
abundance: .
d_gene: TRBD2
j_gene: TRBJ2-1
len: 16
CDR3aa: CSAPGLAGGKRHEQFF
CDR3nt: TGCAGTGCCCCGGGACTAGCGGGAGGGAAACGCCATGAGCAGTTCTTC

v_gene: TRBV20-1
abundance: many
d_gene: .
j_gene: TRBJ1-4
len: 14
CDR3aa: CSARRDRRGEKLFF
CDR3nt: TGCAGTGCTAGAAGAGATAGAAGGGGGGAAAAACTGTTTTTT

v_gene: TRBV20-1
abundance: few
d_gene: .
j_gene: TRBJ2-3
len: 15
CDR3aa: CSAKGGRGRTDTQYF
CDR3nt: TGCAGTGCCAAGGGGGGGCGGGGCCGCACAGATACGCAGTATTTT

v_gene: TRBV3-1
abundance: few
d_gene: .
j_gene: TRBJ1-3
len: 15
CDR3aa: CASSQMGTSGNTIYF
CDR3nt: TGTGCCAGCAGCCAAATGGGGACCTCTGGAAACACCATATATTTT

v_gene: TRBV27
abundance: .
d_gene: .
j_gene: TRBJ1-4
len: 15
CDR3aa: CASRTRQATNEKLFF
CDR3nt: TGTGCCAGCAGAACACGACAGGCGACTAATGAAAAACTGTTTTTT

v_gene: TRBV5-1
abundance: .
d_gene: TRBD1
j_gene: TRBJ1-1
len: 14
CDR3aa: CASSLGDRVADAFF
CDR3nt: TGCGCCAGCAGCTTGGGGGACAGGGTCGCGGACGCTTTCTTT

v_gene: TRBV7-8
abundance: .
d_gene: .
j_gene: TRBJ1-6
len: 15
CDR3aa: CASSLVDKYNSPLHF
CDR3nt: TGTGCCAGCAGCTTAGTCGACAAGTACAATTCACCCCTCCACTTT

v_gene: TRBV6-1
abundance: .
d_gene: TRBD1
j_gene: TRBJ1-2
len: 13
CDR3aa: CASSVTGTAGYTF
CDR3nt: TGTGCCAGCAGTGTCACCGGGACAGCTGGCTACACCTTC

v_gene: TRBV6-5
abundance: few
d_gene: .
j_gene: TRBJ1-5
len: 14
CDR3aa: CASSRTVSNQPQHF
CDR3nt: TGTGCCAGCAGCCGGACAGTTAGCAATCAGCCCCAGCATTTT

v_gene: TRBV9
abundance: .
d_gene: .
j_gene: TRBJ2-3
len: 13
CDR3aa: CASSVGDTDTQYF
CDR3nt: TGTGCCAGCAGCGTAGGGGACACAGATACGCAGTATTTT

v_gene: TRBV7-6
abundance: few
d_gene: .
j_gene: TRBJ2-1
len: 13
CDR3aa: CASSGQQYNEQFF
CDR3nt: TGTGCCAGCAGTGGGCAGCAGTACAATGAGCAGTTCTTC

v_gene: TRBV12-3/TRBV12-4
abundance: .
d_gene: TRBD1
j_gene: TRBJ1-5
len: 14
CDR3aa: CASSGGTGDQPQHF
CDR3nt: TGTGCCAGCAGTGGGGGGACAGGGGATCAGCCCCAGCATTTT

v_gene: TRBV12-3/TRBV12-4
abundance: .
d_gene: TRBD1
j_gene: TRBJ1-3
len: 17
CDR3aa: CASSPQTGMVSGNTIYF
CDR3nt: TGTGCCAGCAGTCCACAGACAGGGATGGTCTCGGGAAACACCATATATTTT

v_gene: TRBV12-3/TRBV12-4
abundance: many
d_gene: .
j_gene: TRBJ2-7
len: 14
CDR3aa: CASGIRQQVYEQYF
CDR3nt: TGTGCCAGCGGAATTCGGCAGCAAGTCTACGAGCAGTACTTC

v_gene: TRBV4-2
abundance: .
d_gene: TRBD2
j_gene: TRBJ2-2
len: 15
CDR3aa: CASSLIAGRTGELFF
CDR3nt: TGTGCCAGCAGCCTAATAGCGGGCCGCACCGGGGAGCTGTTTTTT

v_gene: TRBV3-1
abundance: .
d_gene: TRBD1
j_gene: TRBJ1-3
len: 16
CDR3aa: CASSNWGTDSGNTIYF
CDR3nt: TGTGCCAGCAGCAATTGGGGGACAGACTCTGGAAACACCATATATTTT

v_gene: TRBV12-3/TRBV12-4
abundance: .
d_gene: TRBD1
j_gene: TRBJ1-3
len: 16
CDR3aa: CASSRSGQGEGNTIYF
CDR3nt: TGTGCCAGCAGTCGTTCTGGACAGGGGGAGGGAAACACCATATATTTT

v_gene: TRBV7-2
abundance: few
d_gene: .
j_gene: TRBJ2-5
len: 14
CDR3aa: CASSFSGGRETQYF
CDR3nt: TGTGCCAGCAGCTTTAGTGGGGGGAGGGAGACCCAGTACTTC

v_gene: TRBV12-3/TRBV12-4
abundance: .
d_gene: TRBD1
j_gene: TRBJ2-1
len: 15
CDR3aa: CASILGDRALNEQFF
CDR3nt: TGTGCCAGCATCCTGGGGGACAGGGCCCTCAATGAGCAGTTCTTC

v_gene: TRBV5-1
abundance: .
d_gene: .
j_gene: TRBJ1-2
len: 12
CDR3aa: CASSLLRDGYTF
CDR3nt: TGCGCCAGCAGCTTGTTAAGGGATGGCTACACCTTC

v_gene: TRBV12-3/TRBV12-4
abundance: .
d_gene: TRBD1
j_gene: TRBJ1-2
len: 14
CDR3aa: CASRIEQGLGGYTF
CDR3nt: TGTGCCAGCAGAATCGAACAGGGGCTGGGTGGCTACACCTTC

v_gene: TRBV4-2
abundance: few
d_gene: TRBD1
j_gene: TRBJ1-5
len: 16
CDR3aa: CASSQEGGGGGKPQHF
CDR3nt: TGTGCCAGCAGCCAAGAAGGGGGCGGAGGGGGAAAGCCCCAGCATTTT

v_gene: TRBV12-3/TRBV12-4
abundance: .
d_gene: .
j_gene: TRBJ1-3
len: 17
CDR3aa: CASSLVSPGLSGNTIYF
CDR3nt: TGTGCCAGCAGTTTAGTTAGCCCCGGACTCTCTGGAAACACCATATATTTT

v_gene: TRBV20-1
abundance: few
d_gene: .
j_gene: TRBJ2-2
len: 14
CDR3aa: CSATSSPNTGELFF
CDR3nt: TGCAGTGCCACTAGTAGTCCGAACACCGGGGAGCTGTTTTTT

v_gene: TRBV12-3/TRBV12-4
abundance: few
d_gene: TRBD2
j_gene: TRBJ2-3
len: 15
CDR3aa: CASRVAGGNTDTQYF
CDR3nt: TGTGCCAGCAGGGTGGCGGGGGGGAACACAGATACGCAGTATTTT

v_gene: TRBV5-4
abundance: few
d_gene: TRBD1
j_gene: TRBJ1-1
len: 14
CDR3aa: CASSGRQGTTEAFF
CDR3nt: TGTGCCAGCAGCGGTCGACAGGGGACCACTGAAGCTTTCTTT

v_gene: TRBV7-9
abundance: few
d_gene: .
j_gene: TRBJ1-6
len: 12
CDR3aa: CASSFRDSPLHF
CDR3nt: TGTGCCAGCAGCTTTCGGGATTCACCCCTCCACTTT

v_gene: TRBV20-1
abundance: few
d_gene: .
j_gene: TRBJ2-5
len: 17
CDR3aa: CSALLFADKAYQETQYF
CDR3nt: TGCAGTGCCCTACTGTTCGCGGACAAAGCGTACCAAGAGACCCAGTACTTC

v_gene: TRBV6-6
abundance: .
d_gene: TRBD1
j_gene: TRBJ2-1
len: 15
CDR3aa: CASSTGQTLYNEQFF
CDR3nt: TGTGCCAGCAGTACGGGACAGACGCTTTACAATGAGCAGTTCTTC

v_gene: TRBV20-1
abundance: few
d_gene: TRBD1
j_gene: TRBJ1-5
len: 17
CDR3aa: CSARTPLGQGGNQPQHF
CDR3nt: TGCAGTGCTAGAACACCCCTTGGACAGGGTGGTAATCAGCCCCAGCATTTT

v_gene: TRBV5-1
abundance: .
d_gene: .
j_gene: TRBJ2-2
len: 15
CDR3aa: CASSLDPASTGELFF
CDR3nt: TGCGCCAGCAGCTTGGATCCAGCTAGCACCGGGGAGCTGTTTTTT

v_gene: TRBV20-1
abundance: few
d_gene: TRBD2
j_gene: TRBJ2-7
len: 14
CDR3aa: CSATPTSGTYEQYF
CDR3nt: TGCAGTGCTACCCCGACTAGCGGTACCTACGAGCAGTACTTC

v_gene: TRBV30
abundance: few
d_gene: .
j_gene: TRBJ1-3
len: 12
CDR3aa: CAWSGAGNTIYF
CDR3nt: TGTGCCTGGAGTGGGGCGGGAAACACCATATATTTT

v_gene: TRBV4-2
abundance: many
d_gene: .
j_gene: TRBJ2-4
len: 13
CDR3aa: CASSQDSWAGKYF
CDR3nt: TGTGCCAGCAGCCAAGATTCTTGGGCGGGAAAATACTTC

v_gene: TRBV29-1
abundance: .
d_gene: .
j_gene: TRBJ1-2
len: 14
CDR3aa: CSVDRRDTNYGYTF
CDR3nt: TGCAGCGTTGATCGGCGGGACACTAACTATGGCTACACCTTC

v_gene: TRBV6-5
abundance: few
d_gene: TRBD1
j_gene: TRBJ1-4
len: 14
CDR3aa: CASSYSDRGEKLFF
CDR3nt: TGTGCCAGCAGTTACTCGGACAGGGGGGAAAAACTGTTTTTT

v_gene: TRBV5-1
abundance: .
d_gene: TRBD2
j_gene: TRBJ2-5
len: 15
CDR3aa: CASSPGTSGDKTQYF
CDR3nt: TGCGCCAGCAGCCCGGGGACTAGCGGGGACAAGACCCAGTACTTC

v_gene: TRBV10-3
abundance: many
d_gene: .
j_gene: TRBJ1-2
len: 12
CDR3aa: CAISDSNYGYTF
CDR3nt: TGTGCCATCAGCGACAGTAACTATGGCTACACCTTC

v_gene: TRBV20-1
abundance: many
d_gene: TRBD2
j_gene: TRBJ2-1
len: 13
CDR3aa: CSARDGRLAGFPF
CDR3nt: TGCAGTGCTAGAGATGGGAGACTAGCGGGCTTCCCCTTC

v_gene: TRBV5-1
abundance: few
d_gene: .
j_gene: TRBJ2-2
len: 15
CDR3aa: CASSLVPMDTGELFF
CDR3nt: TGCGCCAGCAGCTTGGTACCCATGGACACCGGGGAGCTGTTTTTT

v_gene: TRBV6-1
abundance: few
d_gene: TRBD2
j_gene: TRBJ2-1
len: 16
CDR3aa: CASSGRLAGSYNEQFF
CDR3nt: TGTGCCAGCAGTGGGAGATTAGCGGGATCCTACAATGAGCAGTTCTTC

v_gene: TRBV7-2
abundance: many
d_gene: TRBD1
j_gene: TRBJ2-5
len: 15
CDR3aa: CASSFYDRGQETQYF
CDR3nt: TGTGCCAGCAGCTTTTACGACAGGGGCCAAGAGACCCAGTACTTC

v_gene: TRBV13
abundance: few
d_gene: .
j_gene: TRBJ1-1
len: 13
CDR3aa: CASSPLRDTEAFF
CDR3nt: TGTGCCAGCAGCCCCTTAAGGGACACTGAAGCTTTCTTT

v_gene: TRBV5-8
abundance: few
d_gene: TRBD1
j_gene: TRBJ2-1
len: 15
CDR3aa: CASSDAPGQGWEQFF
CDR3nt: TGTGCCAGCAGCGACGCCCCCGGACAGGGATGGGAGCAGTTCTTC

v_gene: TRBV18
abundance: many
d_gene: .
j_gene: TRBJ2-5
len: 13
CDR3aa: CASSPPGIETQYF
CDR3nt: TGTGCCAGCTCACCACCGGGGATCGAGACCCAGTACTTC

v_gene: TRBV27
abundance: few
d_gene: .
j_gene: TRBJ2-1
len: 19
CDR3aa: CASSLSSIRPRDYNNEQFF
CDR3nt: TGTGCCAGCAGTCTTTCCTCCATTAGACCCCGGGATTACAACAATGAGCAGTTCTTC